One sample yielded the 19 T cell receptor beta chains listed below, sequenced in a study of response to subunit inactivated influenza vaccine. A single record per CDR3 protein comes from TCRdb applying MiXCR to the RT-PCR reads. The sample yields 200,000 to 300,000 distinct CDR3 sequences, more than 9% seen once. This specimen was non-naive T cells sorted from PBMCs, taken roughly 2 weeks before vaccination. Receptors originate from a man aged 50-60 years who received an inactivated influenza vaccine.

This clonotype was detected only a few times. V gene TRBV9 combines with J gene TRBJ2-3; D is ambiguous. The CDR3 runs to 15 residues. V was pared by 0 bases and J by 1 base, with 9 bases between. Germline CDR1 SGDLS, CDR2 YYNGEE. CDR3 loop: CASSVEPAGTDTQYF. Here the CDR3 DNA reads TGTGCCAGCAGCGTAGAGCCAGCCGGCACAGATACGCAGTATTTT.

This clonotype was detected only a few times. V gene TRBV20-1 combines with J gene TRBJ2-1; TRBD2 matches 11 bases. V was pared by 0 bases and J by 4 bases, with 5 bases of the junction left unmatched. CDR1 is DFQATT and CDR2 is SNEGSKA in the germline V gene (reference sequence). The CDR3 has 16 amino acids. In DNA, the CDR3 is TGCAGTGCTAGAGATGAGGGACTAGCGGTTTACAATGAGCAGTTCTTC. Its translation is CSARDEGLAVYNEQFF.

The CDR3 DNA is TGTGCCAGCAGCCAAGAAAGTAGGAGCGGGAGCTACGAGCAGTACTTC. Protein sequence: CASSQESRSGSYEQYF. The chain combines TRBV3-1 with TRBJ2-7; 8 bases agree with TRBD2. The germline CDR1 and CDR2 sequences are LGHDT and YNNKEL (reference sequence). The J segment lost 3 bases and the V segment lost 0 bases, leaving 7 bases of the junction unmatched. This CDR3 is built from 16 residues.

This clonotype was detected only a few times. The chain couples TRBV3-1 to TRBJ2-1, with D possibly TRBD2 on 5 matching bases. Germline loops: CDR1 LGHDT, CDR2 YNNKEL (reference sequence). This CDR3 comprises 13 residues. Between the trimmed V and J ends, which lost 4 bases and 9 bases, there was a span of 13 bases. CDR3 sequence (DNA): TGTGCCAGCAGCCCCCCTGGACTGGCTGAGCAGTTCTTC. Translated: CASSPPGLAEQFF.

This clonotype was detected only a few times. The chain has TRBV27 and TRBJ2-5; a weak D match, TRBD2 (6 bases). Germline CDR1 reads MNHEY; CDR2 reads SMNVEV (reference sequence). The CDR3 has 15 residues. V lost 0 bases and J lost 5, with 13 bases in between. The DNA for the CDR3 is TGTGCCAGCAGTTTATCGCTCGGGGGAGAGGAGACCCAGTACTTC. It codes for CASSLSLGGEETQYF.

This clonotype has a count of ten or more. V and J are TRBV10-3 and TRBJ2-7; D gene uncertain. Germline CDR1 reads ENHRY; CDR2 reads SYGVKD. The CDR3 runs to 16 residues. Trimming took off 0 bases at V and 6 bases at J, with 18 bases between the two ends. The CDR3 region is CAISESLGVGVSEQYF. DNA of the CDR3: TGTGCCATCAGTGAGTCCTTGGGCGTTGGGGTCTCCGAGCAGTACTTC.

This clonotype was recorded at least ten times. This chain's CDR3 is CASSLDRVLVRQYF. As DNA, the CDR3 is TGTGCCAGCAGTTTAGATCGTGTTTTGGTGAGGCAGTACTTC. The rearrangement uses TRBV12-3 or TRBV12-4 and TRBJ2-7, with no clear D. V lost 1 base and J lost 9, with 16 bases in between. The CDR3 sequence is 14 residues long.

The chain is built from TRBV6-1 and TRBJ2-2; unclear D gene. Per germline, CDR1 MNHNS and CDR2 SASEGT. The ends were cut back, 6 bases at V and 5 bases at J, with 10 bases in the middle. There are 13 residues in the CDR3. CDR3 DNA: TGTGCCAGCAGGAGACCCGGGACCGGGGAGCTGTTTTTT. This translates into CASRRPGTGELFF.

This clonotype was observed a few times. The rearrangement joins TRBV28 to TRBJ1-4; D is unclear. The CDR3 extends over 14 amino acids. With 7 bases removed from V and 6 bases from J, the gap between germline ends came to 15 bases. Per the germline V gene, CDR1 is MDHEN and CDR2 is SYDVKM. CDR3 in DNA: TGTGCCAGCAATCGCGACCCGGGGTATGAAAAACTGTTTTTT. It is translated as CASNRDPGYEKLFF.

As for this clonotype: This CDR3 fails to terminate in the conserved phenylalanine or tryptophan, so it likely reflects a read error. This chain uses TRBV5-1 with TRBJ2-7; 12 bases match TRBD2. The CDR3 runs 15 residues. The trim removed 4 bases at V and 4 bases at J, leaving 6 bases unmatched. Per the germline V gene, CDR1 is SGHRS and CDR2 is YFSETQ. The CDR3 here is CASSQRLAGVYEQYS. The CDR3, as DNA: TGCGCCAGCAGCCAGCGACTAGCGGGGGTATACGAGCAGTACTCC.

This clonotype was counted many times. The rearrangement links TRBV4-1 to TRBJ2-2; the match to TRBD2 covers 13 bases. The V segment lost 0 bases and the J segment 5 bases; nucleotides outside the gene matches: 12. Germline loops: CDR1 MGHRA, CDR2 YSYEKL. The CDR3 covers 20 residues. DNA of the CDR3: TGCGCCAGCAGCCAAGAAACCGGGACTAGCGGGGTTCGGAGAACCGGGGAGCTGTTTTTT. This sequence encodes CASSQETGTSGVRRTGELFF.

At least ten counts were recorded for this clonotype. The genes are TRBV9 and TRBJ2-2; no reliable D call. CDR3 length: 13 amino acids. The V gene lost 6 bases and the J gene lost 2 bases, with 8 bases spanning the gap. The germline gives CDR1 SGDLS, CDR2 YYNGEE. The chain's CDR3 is CASTSVNTGELFF. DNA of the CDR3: TGTGCCAGCACTTCAGTTAACACCGGGGAGCTGTTTTTT.

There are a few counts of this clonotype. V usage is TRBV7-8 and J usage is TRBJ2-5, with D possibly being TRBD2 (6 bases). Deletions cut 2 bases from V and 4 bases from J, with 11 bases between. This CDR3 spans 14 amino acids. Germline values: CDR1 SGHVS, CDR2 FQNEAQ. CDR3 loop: CASSLLTGLETQYF. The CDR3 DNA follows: TGTGCCAGCAGCTTATTGACGGGACTAGAGACCCAGTACTTC.

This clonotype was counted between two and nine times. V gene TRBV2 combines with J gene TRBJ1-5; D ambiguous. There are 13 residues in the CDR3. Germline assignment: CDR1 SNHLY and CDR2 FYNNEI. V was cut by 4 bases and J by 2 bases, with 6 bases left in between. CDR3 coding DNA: TGTGCCAGCAGTGGCAGACGCAATCAGCCCCAGCATTTT. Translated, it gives CASSGRRNQPQHF.

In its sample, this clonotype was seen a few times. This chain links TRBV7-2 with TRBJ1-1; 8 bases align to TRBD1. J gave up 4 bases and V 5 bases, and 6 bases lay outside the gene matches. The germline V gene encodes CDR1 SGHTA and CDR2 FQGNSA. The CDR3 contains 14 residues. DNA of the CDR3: TGTGCCAGCAGCAGCAGGGGGCTTAGCACTGAAGCTTTCTTT. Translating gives CASSSRGLSTEAFF.

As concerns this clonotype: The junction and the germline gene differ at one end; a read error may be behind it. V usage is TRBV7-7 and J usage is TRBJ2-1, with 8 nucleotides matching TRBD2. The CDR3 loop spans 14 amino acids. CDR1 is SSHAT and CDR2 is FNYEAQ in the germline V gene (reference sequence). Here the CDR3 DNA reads TGTGCTAGCAGCTTAACCGGGGGGGGAAATGAGCAGTTCTTC. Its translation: CASSLTGGGNEQFF.

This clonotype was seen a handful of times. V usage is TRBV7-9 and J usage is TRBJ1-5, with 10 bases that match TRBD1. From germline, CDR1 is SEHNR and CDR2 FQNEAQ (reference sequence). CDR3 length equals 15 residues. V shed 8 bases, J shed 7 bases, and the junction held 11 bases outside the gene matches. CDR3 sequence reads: CASATGGFWEQPQHF. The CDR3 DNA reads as TGTGCCAGCGCGACAGGGGGCTTCTGGGAGCAGCCCCAGCATTTT.

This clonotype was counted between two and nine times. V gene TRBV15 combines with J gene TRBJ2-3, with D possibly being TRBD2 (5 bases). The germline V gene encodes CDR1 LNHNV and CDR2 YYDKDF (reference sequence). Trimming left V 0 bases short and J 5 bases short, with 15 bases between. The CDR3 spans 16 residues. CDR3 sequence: CATSRDRRGVVDTQYF. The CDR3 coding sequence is TGTGCCACCAGCAGAGATCGTCGGGGAGTAGTAGATACGCAGTATTTT. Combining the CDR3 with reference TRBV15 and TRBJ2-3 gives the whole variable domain DAMVIQNPRYQVTQFGKPVTLSCSQTLNHNVMYWYQQKSSQAPKLLFHYYDKDFNNEADTPDNFQSRRPNTSFCFLDIRSPGLGDTAMYLCATSRDRRGVVDTQYFGPGTRLTVL.

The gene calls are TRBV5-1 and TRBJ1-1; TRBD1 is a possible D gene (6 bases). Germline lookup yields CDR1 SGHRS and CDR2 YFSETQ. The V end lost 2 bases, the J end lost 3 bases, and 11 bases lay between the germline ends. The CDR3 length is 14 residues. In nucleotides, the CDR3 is TGCGCCAGCAGCTTTTCCGCAGGGGACACTGAAGCTTTCTTT. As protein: CASSFSAGDTEAFF.